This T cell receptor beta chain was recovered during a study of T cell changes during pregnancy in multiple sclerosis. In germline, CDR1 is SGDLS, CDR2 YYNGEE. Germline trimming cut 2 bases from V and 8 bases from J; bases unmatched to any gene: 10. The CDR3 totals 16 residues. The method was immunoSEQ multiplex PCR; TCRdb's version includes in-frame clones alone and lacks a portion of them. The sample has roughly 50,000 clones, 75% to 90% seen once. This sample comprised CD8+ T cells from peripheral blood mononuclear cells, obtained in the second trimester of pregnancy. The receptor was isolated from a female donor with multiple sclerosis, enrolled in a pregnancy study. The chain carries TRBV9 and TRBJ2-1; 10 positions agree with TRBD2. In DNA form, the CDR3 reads TGTGCCAGCAGCGTCTTTGGAGCGGGAGGGCGGGATGAGCAGTTCTTC. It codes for CASSVFGAGGRDEQFF.